This T cell receptor beta chain stems from a study of blood T cell repertoires in COVID-19. Study summary: Whether acute or convalescent, the COVID-19 samples came from the United States, Italy and Spain.

The participants were between about 18 and 89 years old and came from roughly 24 US areas. All recovered Cohort 3 donors got two negative PCRs, got clearance, or saw symptom resolution. Clones were sequenced by immunoSEQ multiplex PCR, and TCRdb holds only the in-frame ones, with some missing. This sample has approximately 230,000 clones, with just under 85% found just once. In germline, CDR1 is MDHEN, CDR2 SYDVKM. There are 16 residues in the CDR3. V gave up 4 bases and J gave up 0 bases; unmatched junction bases: 5. This TCR derives from a man aged 35 to 55 who had recovered from COVID-19. The sequenced sample was PBMCs or T cells enriched from blood (not recorded which). The chain combines TRBV28 with TRBJ2-1, with 8 nucleotides matching TRBD1. CDR3 nucleotide sequence: TGTGCCAGCAGTTCCCAGACAGGGGCCTCCTACAATGAGCAGTTCTTC. Amino acid sequence: CASSSQTGASYNEQFF.